A single T cell receptor (beta chain) is shown here with its context. This sample was included in a study of control samples from healthy donors and cancer patients. The repertoire was sequenced with immunoSEQ multiplex PCR; TCRdb's copy has only in-frame clones and lacks some. This table holds 200,000 or so clones, around 93% found once. This CDR3 spans 16 amino acids. The germline V gene has CDR1 LNHDA and CDR2 SQIVND (reference sequence). V dropped 3 bases and J dropped 4; count of bases not matched to a gene: 9. What was sequenced was blood. The V gene is TRBV19, the J gene TRBJ2-3; TRBD2 matches at 8 bases. The receptor was derived from a young man in good health. The CDR3 DNA follows: TGTGCCAGTAGTATCCCGGGCGGGGGGCGGTCAGATACGCAGTATTTT. It codes for CASSIPGGGRSDTQYF.